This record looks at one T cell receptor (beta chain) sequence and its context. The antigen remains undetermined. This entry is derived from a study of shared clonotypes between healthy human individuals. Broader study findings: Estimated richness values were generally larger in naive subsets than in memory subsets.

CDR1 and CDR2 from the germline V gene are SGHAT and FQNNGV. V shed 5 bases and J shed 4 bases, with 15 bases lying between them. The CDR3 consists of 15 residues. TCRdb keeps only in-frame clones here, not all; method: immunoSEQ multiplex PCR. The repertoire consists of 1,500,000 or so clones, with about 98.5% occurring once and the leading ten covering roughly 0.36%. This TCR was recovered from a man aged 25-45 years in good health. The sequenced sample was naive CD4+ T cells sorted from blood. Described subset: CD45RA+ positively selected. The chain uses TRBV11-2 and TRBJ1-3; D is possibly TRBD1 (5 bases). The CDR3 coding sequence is TGTGCCAGCAGCCAACAGCAAACAGGCGGAAACACCATATATTTT. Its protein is CASSQQQTGGNTIYF.